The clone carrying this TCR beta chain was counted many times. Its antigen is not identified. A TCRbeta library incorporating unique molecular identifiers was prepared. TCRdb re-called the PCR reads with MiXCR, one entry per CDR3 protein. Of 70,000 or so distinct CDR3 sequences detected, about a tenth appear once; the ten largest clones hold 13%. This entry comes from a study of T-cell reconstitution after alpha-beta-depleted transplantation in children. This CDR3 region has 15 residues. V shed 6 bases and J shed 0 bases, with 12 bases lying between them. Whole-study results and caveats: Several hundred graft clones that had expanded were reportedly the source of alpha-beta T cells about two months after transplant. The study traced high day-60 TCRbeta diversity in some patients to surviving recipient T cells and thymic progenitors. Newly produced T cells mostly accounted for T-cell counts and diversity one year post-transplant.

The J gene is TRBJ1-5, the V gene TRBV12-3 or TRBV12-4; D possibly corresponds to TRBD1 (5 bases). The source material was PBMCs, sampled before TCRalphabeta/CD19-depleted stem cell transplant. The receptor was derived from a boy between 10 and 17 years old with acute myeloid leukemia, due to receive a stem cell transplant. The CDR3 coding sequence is TGTGCCAGCAGACCTGGACACAATAGCAATCAGCCCCAGCATTTT. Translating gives CASRPGHNSNQPQHF.